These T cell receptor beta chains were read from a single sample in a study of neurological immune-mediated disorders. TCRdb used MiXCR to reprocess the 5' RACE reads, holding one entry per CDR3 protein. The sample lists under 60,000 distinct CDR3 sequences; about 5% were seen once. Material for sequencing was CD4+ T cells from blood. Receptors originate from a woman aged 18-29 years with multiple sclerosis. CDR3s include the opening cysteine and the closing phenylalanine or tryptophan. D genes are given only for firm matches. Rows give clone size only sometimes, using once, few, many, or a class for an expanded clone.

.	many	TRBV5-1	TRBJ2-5	CASSTYQETQYF	TGCGCCAGCAGCACGTACCAAGAGACCCAGTACTTC
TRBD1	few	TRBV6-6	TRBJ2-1	CASSSGQGHYNEQFF	TGTGCCAGCAGTTCGGGACAGGGGCACTACAATGAGCAGTTCTTC
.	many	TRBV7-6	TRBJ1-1	CASSRTGTTNTEAFF	TGTGCCAGCAGCCGTACCGGGACAACTAACACTGAAGCTTTCTTT
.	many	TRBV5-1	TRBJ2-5	CASRFVGAAQETQYF	TGCGCCAGCAGGTTCGTCGGGGCAGCCCAAGAGACCCAGTACTTC
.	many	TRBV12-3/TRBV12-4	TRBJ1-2	CASSFVGNYGYTF	TGTGCCAGCAGTTTTGTAGGGAACTATGGCTACACCTTC
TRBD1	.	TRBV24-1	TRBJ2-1	CATSDPDRDHEQFF	TGTGCCACCAGTGACCCGGACAGGGACCATGAGCAGTTCTTC
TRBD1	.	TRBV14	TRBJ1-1	CASSRPQGYTEAFF	TGTGCCAGCAGCCGCCCACAGGGGTACACTGAAGCTTTCTTT
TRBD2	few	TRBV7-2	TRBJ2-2	CASSLAAGGAGTGELFF	TGTGCCAGCAGCTTAGCGGCGGGGGGCGCGGGGACCGGGGAGCTGTTTTTT
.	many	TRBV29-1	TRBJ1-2	CSVPPLGGNYGYTF	TGCAGCGTCCCTCCCTTGGGGGGAAACTATGGCTACACCTTC
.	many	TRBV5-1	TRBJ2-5	CASSLIVRKETQYF	TGCGCCAGCAGCTTGATAGTCAGAAAAGAGACCCAGTACTTC
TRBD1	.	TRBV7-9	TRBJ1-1	CASSLNTGVDTEAFF	TGTGCCAGCAGCTTGAACACAGGGGTAGACACTGAAGCTTTCTTT
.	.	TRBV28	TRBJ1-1	CASSIRGGTEAFF	TGTGCCAGCAGTATCCGGGGCGGGACTGAAGCTTTCTTT
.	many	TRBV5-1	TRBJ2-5	CASSPGGETQYF	TGCGCCAGCAGCCCGGGGGGCGAGACCCAGTACTTC
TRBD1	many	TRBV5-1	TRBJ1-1	CASSLEDRAGTEAFF	TGCGCCAGCAGCTTGGAGGACAGGGCTGGCACTGAAGCTTTCTTT
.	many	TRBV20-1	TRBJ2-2	CSARDLGTRGGGGELFF	TGCAGTGCTAGAGATCTCGGGACAAGGGGTGGAGGCGGGGAGCTGTTTTTT
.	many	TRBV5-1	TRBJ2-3	CASSSMGDSDTQYF	TGCGCCAGCAGCTCAATGGGGGATTCAGATACGCAGTATTTT
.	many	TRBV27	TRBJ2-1	CASTMRTAKAYNEQFF	TGTGCCAGCACTATGCGAACGGCAAAGGCCTACAATGAGCAGTTCTTC
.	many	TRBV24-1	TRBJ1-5	CATSDELNQPQHF	TGTGCCACCAGTGACGAGCTCAATCAGCCCCAGCATTTT
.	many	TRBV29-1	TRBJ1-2	CSVDKPPGDYGYTF	TGCAGCGTTGATAAACCGCCGGGGGACTATGGCTACACCTTC
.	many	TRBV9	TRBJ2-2	CASSVAPAGELFF	TGTGCCAGCAGCGTAGCGCCAGCCGGGGAGCTGTTTTTT
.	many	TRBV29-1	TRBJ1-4	CSVKGIANEKLFF	TGCAGCGTAAAGGGGATAGCGAATGAAAAACTGTTTTTT
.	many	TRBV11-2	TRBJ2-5	CASSLVGGTGTIGETQYF	TGTGCCAGCAGCTTAGTAGGGGGAACAGGCACCATCGGGGAGACCCAGTACTTC
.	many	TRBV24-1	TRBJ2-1	CATSGLRGDEQFF	TGTGCCACCAGTGGCCTCAGGGGTGATGAGCAGTTCTTC
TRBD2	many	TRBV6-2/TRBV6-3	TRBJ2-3	CASSYNPLAGGLADTQYF	TGTGCCAGCAGTTACAATCCTCTAGCGGGAGGTCTGGCAGATACGCAGTATTTT
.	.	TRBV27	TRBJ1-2	CASSLSRAYGYTF	TGTGCCAGCAGTTTATCAAGAGCGTATGGCTACACCTTC
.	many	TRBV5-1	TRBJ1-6	CASSIQVGNSPLHF	TGCGCCAGCAGCATACAGGTGGGGAATTCACCCCTCCACTTT
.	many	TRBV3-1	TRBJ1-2	CASSQDSAGYGYTF	TGTGCCAGCAGCCAAGATTCGGCAGGGTATGGCTACACCTTC
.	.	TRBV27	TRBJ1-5	CASSWGSNQPQHF	TGTGCCAGCAGTTGGGGTAGCAATCAGCCCCAGCATTTT
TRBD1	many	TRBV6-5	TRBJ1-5	CATRDRGDNQPQHF	TGTGCCACCCGGGACAGGGGTGACAATCAGCCCCAGCATTTT
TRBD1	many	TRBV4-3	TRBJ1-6	CASSLTGRILHF	TGCGCCAGCAGCCTGACAGGGCGAATCCTCCACTTT
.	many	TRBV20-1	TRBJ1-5	CSAMLGWDQPQHF	TGCAGTGCTATGTTAGGGTGGGATCAGCCCCAGCATTTT
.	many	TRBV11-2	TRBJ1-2	CASSRPGNHGYTF	TGTGCCAGCAGTCGCCCGGGCAACCATGGCTACACCTTC
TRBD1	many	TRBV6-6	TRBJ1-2	CASTNSRQGSEGYTF	TGTGCCAGCACCAACTCCCGACAGGGCTCGGAGGGCTACACCTTC
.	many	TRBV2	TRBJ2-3	CAVTDTQYF	TGTGCCGTCACAGATACGCAGTATTTT
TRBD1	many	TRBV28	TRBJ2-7	CASSRGQGAKEQYF	TGTGCCAGCAGCCGTGGACAGGGGGCGAAGGAGCAGTACTTC
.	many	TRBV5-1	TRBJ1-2	CASSGTTDNYGYTF	TGCGCCAGCAGTGGGACAACGGATAACTATGGCTACACCTTC
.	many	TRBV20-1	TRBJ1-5	CSATYNDVQPQHF	TGCAGTGCTACCTATAATGATGTACAGCCCCAGCATTTT
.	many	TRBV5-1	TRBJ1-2	CASSLDRDYGYTF	TGCGCCAGCAGCTTGGACAGAGACTATGGCTACACCTTC
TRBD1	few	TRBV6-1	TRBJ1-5	CVSSRTGGNQPQHF	TGTGTCAGCAGTAGGACAGGGGGCAATCAGCCCCAGCATTTT
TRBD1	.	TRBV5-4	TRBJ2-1	CASSFRDRGLGQFF	TGTGCCAGCAGCTTCCGGGACAGGGGACTCGGGCAGTTCTTC
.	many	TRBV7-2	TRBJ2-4	CASSSGTKNIQYF	TGTGCCAGCAGTAGCGGAACCAAAAACATTCAGTACTTC
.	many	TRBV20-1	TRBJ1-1	CSAYSGGSLNTEAFF	TGCAGTGCCTACTCGGGGGGGTCACTGAACACTGAAGCTTTCTTT
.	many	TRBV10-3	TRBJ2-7	CAISESTVFSSYEQYF	TGTGCCATCAGTGAGTCTACAGTTTTTAGCTCCTACGAGCAGTACTTC
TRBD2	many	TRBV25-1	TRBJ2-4	CASSVSGAAIQYF	TGTGCCAGCAGTGTAAGCGGGGCGGCCATTCAGTACTTC
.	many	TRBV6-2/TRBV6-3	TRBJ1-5	CASSYGRFLSNQPQHF	TGTGCCAGCAGTTACGGACGGTTCCTTAGCAATCAGCCCCAGCATTTT
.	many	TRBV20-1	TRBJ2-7	CSASGVRSSYEQYF	TGCAGTGCTTCGGGGGTACGGAGCTCCTACGAGCAGTACTTC
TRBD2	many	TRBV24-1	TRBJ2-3	CATSDFRRELEDTQYF	TGTGCCACCAGTGATTTCCGGCGGGAGTTAGAAGATACGCAGTATTTT
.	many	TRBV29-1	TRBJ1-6	CSVATARDSPLHF	TGCAGCGTTGCCACGGCCCGGGACTCACCCCTCCACTTT